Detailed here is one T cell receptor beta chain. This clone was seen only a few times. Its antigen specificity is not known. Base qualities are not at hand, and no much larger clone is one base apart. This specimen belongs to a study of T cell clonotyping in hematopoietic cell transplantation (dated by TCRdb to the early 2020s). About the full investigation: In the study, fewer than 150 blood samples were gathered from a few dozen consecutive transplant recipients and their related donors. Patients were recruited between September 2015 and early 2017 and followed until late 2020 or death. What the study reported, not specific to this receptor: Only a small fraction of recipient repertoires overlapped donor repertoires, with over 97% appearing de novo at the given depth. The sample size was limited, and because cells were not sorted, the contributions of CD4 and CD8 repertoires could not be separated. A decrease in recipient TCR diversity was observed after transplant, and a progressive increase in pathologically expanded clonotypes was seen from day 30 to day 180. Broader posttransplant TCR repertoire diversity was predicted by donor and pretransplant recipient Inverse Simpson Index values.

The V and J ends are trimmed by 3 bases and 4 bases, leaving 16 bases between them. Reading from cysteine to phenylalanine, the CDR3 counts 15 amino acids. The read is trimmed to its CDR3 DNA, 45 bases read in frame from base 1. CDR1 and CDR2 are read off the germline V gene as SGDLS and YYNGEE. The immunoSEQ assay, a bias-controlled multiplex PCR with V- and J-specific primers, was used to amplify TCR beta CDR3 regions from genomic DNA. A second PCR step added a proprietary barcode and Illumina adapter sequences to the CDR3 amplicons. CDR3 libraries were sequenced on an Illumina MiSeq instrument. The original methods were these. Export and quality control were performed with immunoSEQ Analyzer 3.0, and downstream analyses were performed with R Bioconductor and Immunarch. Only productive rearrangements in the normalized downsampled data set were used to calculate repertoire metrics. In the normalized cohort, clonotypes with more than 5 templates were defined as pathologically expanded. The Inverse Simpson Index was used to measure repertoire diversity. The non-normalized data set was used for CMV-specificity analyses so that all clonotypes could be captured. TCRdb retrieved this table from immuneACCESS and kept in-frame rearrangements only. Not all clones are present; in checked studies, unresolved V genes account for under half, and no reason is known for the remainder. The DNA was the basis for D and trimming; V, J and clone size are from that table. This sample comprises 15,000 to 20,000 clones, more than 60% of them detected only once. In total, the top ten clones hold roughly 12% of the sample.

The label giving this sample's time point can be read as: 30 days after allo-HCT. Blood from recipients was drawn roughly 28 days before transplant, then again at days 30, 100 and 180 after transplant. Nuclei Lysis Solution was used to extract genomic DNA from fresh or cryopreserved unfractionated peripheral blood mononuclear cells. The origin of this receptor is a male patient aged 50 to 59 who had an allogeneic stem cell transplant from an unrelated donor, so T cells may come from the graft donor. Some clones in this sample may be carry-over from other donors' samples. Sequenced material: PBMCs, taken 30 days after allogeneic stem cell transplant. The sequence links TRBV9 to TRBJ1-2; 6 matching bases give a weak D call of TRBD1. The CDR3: CASSASGEGGYGYTF. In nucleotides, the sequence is TGTGCCAGCAGCGCCTCAGGGGAAGGCGGCTATGGCTACACCTTC.